This T cell receptor (beta chain) was captured by sequencing in a study of identical twins. This clonotype was picked up a small number of times. What it recognizes is unknown. Each CDR3 protein is one row after TCRdb ran MiXCR on the 5' RACE reads. The table records about 720,000 distinct CDR3 sequences, roughly 8% of them present only once. Overall study results and limits: Without tracking the same donors, conclusions rested on cross-sectional statistical analysis.

The sample also formed part of further work on yellow fever vaccine responses in identical twins.

The clonotype originates from a woman in her late teens or twenties in good health. The sequenced sample was PBMCs.

The CDR3 DNA sequence: TGCGCCAGCAGCCCGGGGGGCAGCTCTGGAAACACCATATATTTT. This sequence encodes CASSPGGSSGNTIYF. The gene calls are TRBV5-1 and TRBJ1-3, with D possibly being TRBD1 (6 bases). V was shortened by 4 bases and J by 0 bases, with 11 bases between the two germline ends. Per germline, CDR1 SGHRS and CDR2 YFSETQ. This CDR3 is 15 amino acids long.